This T cell receptor beta chain was recovered during a study of blood T cell repertoires in COVID-19. Germline loops: CDR1 MNHNY, CDR2 SVGAGI (reference sequence). Trimming left V 6 bases short and J 2 bases short, with 4 bases between. The length of the CDR3 is 11 residues. This clone was counted only a few times. Generated by immunoSEQ multiplex PCR, the TCRdb table keeps only in-frame clones and is missing some. Found here are 350,000 to 400,000 clones, 80% to 90% of them singletons; the top ten hold approximately 1%. This sequence originates from a man aged 18-30 years who had recovered from COVID-19. J is TRBJ2-5 and V is TRBV6-6; D is uncertain. Sequenced material: PBMCs or T cells enriched from blood (not recorded which). CDR3 bases: TGTGCCAGCAGGGAGCAAGAGACCCAGTACTTC. Its protein is CASREQETQYF.